The 14 T cell receptor beta chains presented below share a single source sample, sequenced in a study of somatic mutations in cytotoxic T cells in rheumatoid arthritis. Repertoires were generated with immunoSEQ multiplex PCR, while TCRdb's copy carries only in-frame clones and drops some. The table records under 20,000 clones, 80% to 90% of them present only once. The sequencing sample was made of CD8+ T cells sorted from blood. The receptors were sampled from a middle-aged man in good health.

The chain recombines TRBV6-1 with TRBJ1-1; no firm D call. Trimming pared 2 bases from V and 1 base from J, leaving 17 bases between. This CDR3 spans 17 amino acids. CDR1 MNHNS and CDR2 SASEGT come from the germline V gene. Here the CDR3 reads CASSESSGGLRNTEAFF. The CDR3 DNA reads TGTGCCAGCAGTGAAAGCAGCGGAGGACTTCGGAACACTGAAGCTTTCTTT.

This chain uses TRBV19 with TRBJ2-7; D remains ambiguous. Germline V CDR1 and CDR2: LNHDA, SQIVND (reference sequence). Trimming took off 6 bases at V and 3 bases at J, with 12 bases between the two ends. The CDR3 contains 13 residues. The CDR3 DNA follows: TGTGCCAGTAGCCCTCGGTTGGACTACGAGCAGTACTTC. Translating gives CASSPRLDYEQYF.

The chain couples TRBV7-9 to TRBJ1-5; TRBD1 aligns across 7 bases. This CDR3 contains 16 residues. The ends lost 8 bases at V and 4 bases at J; junction bases unmatched: 14. Germline V gives CDR1 SEHNR, CDR2 FQNEAQ (reference sequence). CDR3 sequence reads: CASSSSRTGSNQPQHF. The CDR3 DNA reads TGTGCCAGCTCCTCCTCACGGACAGGCTCAAATCAGCCCCAGCATTTT.

In DNA form, the CDR3 reads TGTGCCAGCAGCTTAGTTCGGACACTGGGGGAGACCCAGTACTTC. Protein: CASSLVRTLGETQYF. This chain uses TRBV7-9 with TRBJ2-5; possibly TRBD1 for D (5 bases). The V gene lost 1 base and the J gene lost 5 bases, with 14 bases spanning the gap. Germline CDR1 SEHNR, CDR2 FQNEAQ (reference sequence). This CDR3 region has 15 residues. Filled out from reference TRBV7-9 and TRBJ2-5, the complete variable domain reads DTGVSQNPRHKITKRGQNVTFRCDPISEHNRLYWYRQTLGQGPEFLTYFQNEAQLEKSRLLSDRFSAERPKGSFSTLEIQRTEQGDSAMYLCASSLVRTLGETQYFGPGTRLLVL.

This clone has a handful of counts. V and J are TRBV4-2 and TRBJ2-7; no definite D call. Germline-derived CDR1 and CDR2 are LGHNA and YNFKEQ. Trimming shortened V by 5 bases and J by 2 bases, and 7 bases separated the two germline ends. The CDR3 is made up of 12 amino acids. The CDR3 DNA reads TGTGCCAGCAGCTCTATGACCTACGAGCAGTACTTC. This codes for CASSSMTYEQYF.

As to this clone: The DNA is left out, because the CDR3 cannot be placed on it with certainty; the CDR3 is given as TCRdb lists it. The chain has TRBV7-9 and TRBJ2-1; the table names TRBD2, a call not compared with the DNA. Germline CDR1 is SEHNR and CDR2 is FQNEAQ (reference sequence). Counting both end residues, the CDR3 totals 17 amino acids. The CDR3 spells CASSSSTSGRALGEQFF.

This rearrangement joins TRBV28 to TRBJ2-7; TRBD1 matches at 10 bases. Germline assignment: CDR1 MDHEN and CDR2 SYDVKM. V was clipped by 2 bases and J by 5 bases; unmatched bases: 3. CDR3 length: 14 residues. CDR3 in DNA: TGTGCCAGCAGTTTAGGACAGGGGGTAGACGAGCAGTACTTC. It translates to CASSLGQGVDEQYF. Based on the CDR3 plus reference TRBV28 and TRBJ2-7, the full variable domain is DVKVTQSSRYLVKRTGEKVFLECVQDMDHENMFWYRQDPGLGLRLIYFSYDVKMKEKGDIPEGYSVSREKKERFSLILESASTNQTSMYLCASSLGQGVDEQYFGPGTRLTVT.

The CDR3 loop is CASSQKTPSAMSTDTQYF. In nucleotides, the CDR3 is TGTGCCAGCAGCCAAAAGACCCCCAGCGCGATGAGCACAGATACGCAGTATTTT. This sequence joins TRBV4-2 and TRBJ2-3; no clear D gene. The CDR3 consists of 18 residues. Germline V gene lookup returns CDR1 LGHNA and CDR2 YNFKEQ. V was shortened by 2 bases and J by 0 bases, with 18 bases between the two germline ends.

J is TRBJ2-1 and V is TRBV9; 10 positions agree with TRBD1. The CDR3 sequence is 14 residues long. The junction had 5 bases not matched to a gene; V was cut back by 4 bases and J by 7 bases. CDR1 is SGDLS and CDR2 is YYNGEE in the germline V gene. The CDR3 bases are TGTGCCAGCAGCCCTGACAGGGGGCGGAATGAGCAGTTCTTC. Encoded protein: CASSPDRGRNEQFF.

This clone was picked up a small number of times. The genes are TRBV9 and TRBJ2-1; TRBD1 might be the D (6 bases). Germline V CDR1 and CDR2: SGDLS, YYNGEE. This CDR3 spans 15 amino acids. Trimming removed 0 bases from V and 7 bases from J, with 14 bases in between. CDR3 nucleotide sequence: TGTGCCAGCAGCGTAGTCTCAGGGGCTGAAAATGAGCAGTTCTTC. This encodes CASSVVSGAENEQFF.

The rearrangement uses TRBV11-3 and TRBJ2-1; 7 bases map to TRBD2. The germline gives CDR1 SGHNT, CDR2 YENEEA. The CDR3 length is 13 residues. V gave up 6 bases and J gave up 5 bases; unmatched junction bases: 4. Here the CDR3 reads CASRASGDNEQFF. In DNA form, the CDR3 reads TGTGCCAGCAGGGCTAGCGGTGACAATGAGCAGTTCTTC.

J is TRBJ2-7 and V is TRBV27; unclear D gene. The CDR3 contains 12 residues. The germline V gene encodes CDR1 MNHEY and CDR2 SMNVEV (reference sequence). Trimming took 2 bases from V and 1 from J, leaving 3 bases between them. The CDR3 here is CASSLGSYEQYF. CDR3 DNA sequence: TGTGCCAGCAGTTTAGGGTCCTACGAGCAGTACTTC.

V is TRBV2 and J is TRBJ1-3; maybe TRBD1 (6 bases). Looked up from germline, CDR1 is SNHLY and CDR2 is FYNNEI. The V gene lost 5 bases and the J gene lost 2 bases, with 22 bases spanning the gap. The CDR3 runs 18 residues. In DNA, the CDR3 is TGTGCCAGCAGTCCCCGCGGTCCGGGGGCGAGGGCTGGAAACACCATATATTTT. Translating it yields CASSPRGPGARAGNTIYF.

The V call is TRBV19, the J call TRBJ2-2; 9 bases line up with TRBD2. From germline, CDR1 is LNHDA and CDR2 SQIVND (reference sequence). The CDR3 loop spans 13 amino acids. Trimming removed 10 bases from V and 13 bases from J; junction bases left unmatched: 13. The CDR3 protein is CATREDPGLALFF. The CDR3 DNA is TGTGCCACAAGGGAAGATCCGGGACTAGCGCTGTTTTTT.